This T cell receptor (beta chain) was captured in a study of graft-versus-host responses after intestinal transplantation. This clone was detected a few times. Its antigen is as yet unknown. The data were produced by immunoSEQ multiplex PCR, yet TCRdb's version contains in-frame clones alone and is incomplete. The sample records some 5,000 clones, about 85% being singletons. Germline V gene sequence: CDR1 SGHDT, CDR2 YYEEEE. The CDR3 is 11 residues long. V was cut by 0 bases and J by 5 bases, with 2 bases left in between. Study results and caveats: GvH clones turned up in recipient marrow; some had shown up first in ileum or blood.

Processed graft tissue released its intraepithelial and lamina propria lymphocytes. The sample in question was ileum tissue, obtained 156 days after intestinal transplant. The source of this sequence is a human patient who received an intestinal transplant, so some T cells may come from the graft donor. The V gene is TRBV5-6, the J gene TRBJ2-5; D ambiguous. CDR3 amino acids: CASSLEETQYF. The CDR3 DNA is TGTGCCAGCAGCTTGGAGGAGACCCAGTACTTC.